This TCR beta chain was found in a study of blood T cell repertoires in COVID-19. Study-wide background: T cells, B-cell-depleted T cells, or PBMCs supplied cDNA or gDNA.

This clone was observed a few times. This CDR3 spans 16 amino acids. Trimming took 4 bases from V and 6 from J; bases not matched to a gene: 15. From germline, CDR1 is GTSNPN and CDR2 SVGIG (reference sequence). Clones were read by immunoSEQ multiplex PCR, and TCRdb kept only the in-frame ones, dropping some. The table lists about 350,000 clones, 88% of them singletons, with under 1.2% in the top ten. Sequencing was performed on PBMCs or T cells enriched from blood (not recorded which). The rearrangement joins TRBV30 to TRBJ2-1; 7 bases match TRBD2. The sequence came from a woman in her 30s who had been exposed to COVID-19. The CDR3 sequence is CAWTTAGDYSGNEQFF. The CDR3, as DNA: TGTGCCTGGACCACCGCCGGGGACTACTCGGGCAATGAGCAGTTCTTC.